This is a list of T cell receptor beta chains from one sample in a study of a mutant IDH1 vaccine in newly diagnosed glioma. The table came from immunoSEQ multiplex PCR; TCRdb's copy has only in-frame clones and leaves some out. Here the sample spans some 23,000 clones, approximately 80% being singletons. Their recognized antigens are unknown. The specimen comprised PBMCs, sampled from a glioma patient whose treatment included an IDH1 peptide vaccine. The receptors come from a woman between 18 and 29 years old with glioma. Each CDR3 is given with its conserved first and last residue. D genes are given only for firm matches. Clone size is stated in some rows and not others, as once, few, many or a class when expanded.

size	V	D	J	DNA	CDR3
.	TRBV4-1	.	TRBJ2-3	TGCGCCAGTACCTGGGCAGATACGCAGTATTTT	CASTWADTQYF
.	TRBV19	TRBD1	TRBJ1-5	TGTGCCAGTAGTCCGCGGACAGGGGATCAGCCCCAGCATTTT	CASSPRTGDQPQHF
few	TRBV6-1	TRBD1	TRBJ1-1	TGTGCCAGCAGTGGCTCTCCAGGGGGCTTTGGGAGCACTGAAGCTTTCTTT	CASSGSPGGFGSTEAFF
.	TRBV12-5	.	TRBJ1-3	TGTGCTAGTGGTTTGATCGCGTCCGGAAACACCATATATTTT	CASGLIASGNTIYF
few	TRBV7-8	.	TRBJ2-2	TGTGCCAGCAGGTGGTACGGGACCGGGGAGCTGTTTTTT	CASRWYGTGELFF
few	TRBV6-6	TRBD1	TRBJ1-2	TGTGCCAGCAAAGGACAGGGGTCTAACTATGGCTACACCTTC	CASKGQGSNYGYTF
.	TRBV5-4	TRBD1	TRBJ2-7	TGTGCCAGCACCATGGGGGGACAGGGAAGGGACTACGAGCAGTACTTC	CASTMGGQGRDYEQYF
.	TRBV7-9	.	TRBJ2-5	TGTGCCAGCAGCTTAGATGGCAGCGAAAAACCCCCTGAGACCCAGTACTTC	CASSLDGSEKPPETQYF
.	TRBV5-1	.	TRBJ2-7	TGCGCCAGCAGCCGTGACAGAAGTACCTACGAGCAGTACTTC	CASSRDRSTYEQYF
.	TRBV5-6	.	TRBJ2-5	TGTGCCAGCAGCTCGCACCGGGACTACCAAGAGACCCAGTACTTC	CASSSHRDYQETQYF
.	TRBV11-3	TRBD2	TRBJ2-5	TGTGCCAGCAGTCGGGGGGGGAGTGGACAAGAGACCCAGTACTTC	CASSRGGSGQETQYF
once	TRBV7-2	.	TRBJ2-2	TGTGCCAGCAGCTTAGTCCTCACCGGGGAGCTGTTTTTT	CASSLVLTGELFF
.	TRBV10-3	TRBD1	TRBJ1-2	TGTGCCATCAGTGCGGACAGGGTATATGGCTACACCTTC	CAISADRVYGYTF
.	TRBV27	.	TRBJ1-4	TGTGCCAGCAGTGCCGGGACAAGACCAACTAATGAAAAACTGTTTTTT	CASSAGTRPTNEKLFF
few	TRBV19	.	TRBJ1-5	TGTGCCAGTAGTTATCCCGGTGGAGTTAGCAATCAGCCCCAGCATTTT	CASSYPGGVSNQPQHF
.	TRBV2	TRBD1	TRBJ1-3	TGTGCCAGCAGTGACGCCGGCAGGGGGCCTGCTGGAAACACCATATATTTT	CASSDAGRGPAGNTIYF
.	TRBV25-1	.	TRBJ1-4	TGTGCCAGCAGTGACCCCTCGGGCCAAGCAAATGAAAAACTGTTTTTT	CASSDPSGQANEKLFF
.	TRBV20-1	.	TRBJ1-1	TGCAGTGCTAGAGTCAACACTGAAGCTTTCTTT	CSARVNTEAFF
once	TRBV18	TRBD1	TRBJ2-7	TGTGCCAGCTCACGGGGACAGGGACTTGGGGAGCAGTACTTC	CASSRGQGLGEQYF
.	TRBV20-1	.	TRBJ2-5	TGCAGTGCTAAGGAGAGAGAGACCCAGTACTTC	CSAKERETQYF
.	TRBV6-1	.	TRBJ1-5	TGTGCCAGCAGTGAATATTGGGGCTGGGGCAATCAGCCCCAGCATTTT	CASSEYWGWGNQPQHF
.	TRBV2	.	TRBJ2-7	TGTGCCAGCAGTGAAGCGTGGGGGCTCTACGAGCAGTACTTC	CASSEAWGLYEQYF
.	TRBV2	TRBD2	TRBJ2-7	TGTGCCAGCAGCGCCGGGACTAGCCGCGACGAGCAGTACTTC	CASSAGTSRDEQYF
medium-sized	TRBV30	.	TRBJ1-5	TGTGCCTGGAGTGTACGCGGGAGGGGCAATCAGCCCCAGCATTTT	CAWSVRGRGNQPQHF
.	TRBV27	.	TRBJ2-7	TGTGCCAGCAGTTTAACTAGCTTCTCCTACGAGCAGTACTTC	CASSLTSFSYEQYF
once	TRBV5-1	TRBD1	TRBJ1-6	TGCGCCAGCAGCGGCGCGGGACAGGCCAATTCACCCCTCCACTTT	CASSGAGQANSPLHF